Detailed here is one TCR beta chain. Its antigen is not identified. The CDR3 spans 16 residues. Deletions cut 2 bases from V and 3 bases from J, with 14 bases between. Germline lookup yields CDR1 SEHNR and CDR2 FQNEAQ (reference sequence). This entry is derived from a study of T-cell memory formation after mild COVID-19. Study-level points and caveats: Confirmation was lacking for SARS-CoV-2 specificity of second-wave clones that peaked on day 37. Clones that contracted clustered mainly in CM and EM if CD4+ and in EMRA if CD8+.

TCRdb reprocessed the 5' RACE reads with MiXCR, giving one entry per CDR3 protein. Among roughly 410,000 distinct CDR3 sequences, approximately 24% were seen once, and the ten largest hold around 8.1%. The receptor comes from an adult woman who had mild COVID-19 (a few samples of this study predate the infection). Cell type and time point are not known. Input material: PBMCs or a T cell subset sorted from them (not recorded which). The chain joins TRBV7-9 to TRBJ2-1; D is possibly TRBD1 (5 bases). The chain's CDR3 is CASSLFGQGHYNEQFF. The CDR3 DNA reads TGTGCCAGCAGCTTATTTGGTCAGGGCCACTACAATGAGCAGTTCTTC.